The entry below describes one T cell receptor beta chain. Its antigen is still unknown. The sample belongs to a study of T cell responses to AZD1222 COVID-19 vaccine. Profiling relied on immunoSEQ multiplex PCR, and the TCRdb table lists in-frame clones only, not all of them. The repertoire holds about 180,000 clones, with roughly 92% as singletons. Study results and caveats: Epitopes outside B.1.351 and B.1.1.7 mutated regions reportedly drew nearly half of spike TCRs. Regions 160-218 and 743-854 held dominance among vaccine-associated CD4 TCRs, which spanned spike. Most donors were white British and more were female, and clonal diversity was possibly underestimated.

Analysis merged second doses at about 4 or about 12 weeks. The sample here was peripheral blood, taken 28 days after the second AZD1222 dose. This receptor was taken from an adult who received the AZD1222 COVID-19 vaccine.

This chain's CDR3 is CASSPGQNYGYTF. CDR3 sequence (DNA): TGTGCCAGCTCACCAGGACAGAACTATGGCTACACCTTC. The rearrangement uses TRBV18 and TRBJ1-2; tentative D call: TRBD1 (6 bases). With 2 bases removed from V and 2 bases from J, the gap between germline ends came to 6 bases. Germline CDR1 is KGHSH and CDR2 is LQKENI. CDR3 length: 13 residues.